This entry describes one T cell receptor (beta chain). Regulatory T cells were sorted as CD4+CD25hiCD127low/negative cells. The sample is drawn from a study of B cell selection in AIRE deficiency. This CDR3 has 14 residues. The germline CDR1 and CDR2 sequences are MDHEN and SYDVKM. Trimming took off 3 bases at V and 9 bases at J, with 12 bases between the two ends. This table comes from immunoSEQ multiplex PCR, and its TCRdb copy is limited to in-frame clones, with some not included. The profile shows nearly 3,000 clones, about 78% of them singletons. The J gene is TRBJ1-6, the V gene TRBV28; D is ambiguous. Material: Tregs sorted from PBMCs. The receptor comes from a human donor with AIRE deficiency. For the CDR3, the DNA is TGTGCCAGCAGTTTCTTGTGGGGTGGTTCACCCCTCCACTTT. It translates to CASSFLWGGSPLHF. The full variable domain, its missing parts supplied by reference TRBV28 and TRBJ1-6, is DVKVTQSSRYLVKRTGEKVFLECVQDMDHENMFWYRQDPGLGLRLIYFSYDVKMKEKGDIPEGYSVSREKKERFSLILESASTNQTSMYLCASSFLWGGSPLHFGNGTRLTVT.